This T cell receptor (beta chain) was identified during a study of identical twins. Study-wide results and limits: There were fewer insertions in abundant cord blood beta clonotypes, but memory repertoires showed no such pattern.

From germline, CDR1 is SQVTM and CDR2 ANQGSEA. The CDR3 spans 13 residues. The V end lost 1 base, the J end lost 2 bases, and 8 bases lay between the germline ends. This clonotype was seen more than once but under ten times. Its matching antigen is unknown. After template switching added a universal primer site, the resulting cDNA carried unique molecular identifiers. TCRdb ran MiXCR on the 5' RACE reads and lists one entry per CDR3 protein. The table records fewer than 500,000 distinct CDR3 sequences, 13% to 15% of them present only once. Healthy Caucasians, and only they, were the donors. These sequences were also reported in another study, on yellow fever vaccine responses in identical twins. That study adds: It has been reported that, in twins, the vaccine T cell response seemed partly convergent and partly personalized.

V is TRBV29-1 and J is TRBJ1-1; a weak D match, TRBD1 (5 bases). The source material was CD4+ T cells sorted from blood. The clonotype originates from a woman under 30 in good health. CDR3 sequence: CSVEGRGNTEAFF. The CDR3 DNA reads as TGCAGCGTTGAAGGAAGGGGAAACACTGAAGCTTTCTTT. Together with reference TRBV29-1 and TRBJ1-1, the CDR3 gives the full variable domain: SAVISQKPSRDICQRGTSLTIQCQVDSQVTMMFWYRQQPGQSLTLIATANQGSEATYESGFVIDKFPISRPNLTFSTLTVSNMSPEDSSIYLCSVEGRGNTEAFFGQGTRLTVV.